Shown below are 17 T cell receptor beta chains from a single sample sequenced in a study of T cells after yellow fever vaccination. TCRdb called the 5' RACE reads again in MiXCR, with one record for every CDR3 protein. The repertoire holds approximately 300,000 distinct CDR3 sequences, with around 10% as singletons. The sequencing here drew on CD4+ T cells sorted from PBMCs, taken 45 days after the yellow fever booster vaccination. All receptors derive from a man younger than 35 who received the YFV17D yellow fever vaccine.

This clonotype occurred a few times. The chain couples TRBV20-1 to TRBJ2-5, with TRBD2 matching 13 bases. Germline V gene data show CDR1 as DFQATT and CDR2 as SNEGSKA (reference sequence). V shed 6 bases, J shed 5 bases, and the junction held 9 bases outside the gene matches. The CDR3 has 15 amino acids. The CDR3 DNA sequence: TGCAGTGCCCCCACTAGCGGGGGGGCCTGGGAGACCCAGTACTTC. It specifies CSAPTSGGAWETQYF.

This clonotype was counted between two and nine times. This chain joins TRBV24-1 and TRBJ2-5; unclear D gene. The CDR3 runs to 13 residues. V was cut by 0 bases and J by 2 bases, with 3 bases left in between. Germline CDR1 reads KGHDR; CDR2 reads SFDVKD. CDR3 in DNA: TGTGCCACCAGTGATTTGACGCAAGAGACCCAGTACTTC. Its translation is CATSDLTQETQYF.

This clonotype was observed many times. This chain uses TRBV5-1 with TRBJ2-3, with 10 bases lining up with TRBD2. V lost 4 bases and J lost 3; bases outside the gene matches: 8. CDR1 is SGHRS and CDR2 is YFSETQ in the germline V gene. The CDR3 loop spans 16 amino acids. CDR3 nucleotide sequence: TGCGCCAGCAGCCCCCAGCGGGGGGGCGGAACAGATACGCAGTATTTT. This sequence encodes CASSPQRGGGTDTQYF. Full variable domain (missing parts from reference TRBV5-1 and TRBJ2-3): KAGVTQTPRYLIKTRGQQVTLSCSPISGHRSVSWYQQTPGQGLQFLFEYFSETQRNKGNFPGRFSGRQFSNSRSEMNVSTLELGDSALYLCASSPQRGGGTDTQYFGPGTRLTVL.

This clonotype showed up many times. The rearrangement uses TRBV12-3 or TRBV12-4 and TRBJ2-3; 7 positions agree with TRBD1. The CDR3 length is 16 residues. J lost 4 bases, V lost 1 base, and 8 bases had no gene match. The CDR3 loop is CASSLVPGGKSDTQYF. The CDR3 DNA reads as TGTGCCAGCAGTTTAGTTCCAGGGGGAAAATCAGATACGCAGTATTTT.

The rearrangement joins TRBV11-2 to TRBJ2-2; 8 bases map to TRBD1. Germline assignment: CDR1 SGHAT and CDR2 FQNNGV. V lost 4 bases to trimming and J lost 4 bases; unmatched junction nucleotides: 5. The CDR3 sequence is 15 residues long. CDR3 sequence (DNA): TGTGCCAGCAGCTGGACAACAGGGGGCACCGGGGAGCTGTTTTTT. It is translated as CASSWTTGGTGELFF.

J is TRBJ2-3 and V is TRBV10-3; 11 nucleotides agree with TRBD2. This CDR3 is 14 amino acids long. The junction had 5 bases not matched to a gene; V was cut back by 10 bases and J by 2 bases. The V gene's germline CDR1 is ENHRY and CDR2 SYGVKD. CDR3 bases: TGTGCCACCACGACTAGCGGGGACACAGATACGCAGTATTTT. Protein product: CATTTSGDTDTQYF.

The rearrangement joins TRBV6-5 to TRBJ2-2; D is perhaps TRBD1 (6 bases). CDR1 and CDR2 from the germline V gene are MNHEY and SVGAGI. V lost 4 bases and J 10 bases, leaving 13 bases between the germline ends. The CDR3 spans 13 residues. Here the CDR3 reads CASSSGQRVELFF. The CDR3 DNA is TGTGCCAGCAGTTCAGGACAGCGCGTGGAGCTGTTTTTT.

This clonotype was detected only a few times. The rearrangement joins TRBV6-1 to TRBJ1-1; D remains ambiguous. Germline CDR1 MNHNS, CDR2 SASEGT. This CDR3 has 14 residues. The ends were cut back, 2 bases at V and 4 bases at J, with 11 bases in the middle. The CDR3 sequence is CASSESWQSTEAFF. The CDR3 DNA is TGTGCCAGCAGTGAATCCTGGCAGAGCACTGAAGCTTTCTTT.

This clonotype was seen many times. This chain links TRBV7-2 with TRBJ2-7; perhaps D is TRBD1 or TRBD2 (5 bases each). Trimming removed 5 bases from V and 2 bases from J, with 13 bases in between. The CDR3 extends over 14 amino acids. The V gene's germline CDR1 is SGHTA and CDR2 FQGNSA. Written as DNA, the CDR3 is TGTGCCAGCAGCCTAGGGATGGGGGCCTACGAGCAGTACGTC. Translating it yields CASSLGMGAYEQYV.

This clonotype showed up just a few times. The gene calls are TRBV14 and TRBJ2-4, with D tentatively TRBD1 (6 bases). Germline V gene sequence: CDR1 SGHDN, CDR2 FVKESK. The CDR3 totals 13 residues. Trimming removed 6 bases at V and 7 bases at J, with 13 bases between. Here the CDR3 DNA reads TGTGCCAGCAGTCTCGACAGGACCAACATTCAGTACTTC. Amino acids: CASSLDRTNIQYF.

The chain uses TRBV28 and TRBJ2-7, with D perhaps TRBD1 (6 bases). Germline V gene lookup returns CDR1 MDHEN and CDR2 SYDVKM. The CDR3 runs to 14 residues. Deletions cut 1 base from V and 1 base from J, with 8 bases between. The CDR3 DNA follows: TGTGCCAGCAGTTTATCGCAGGGGTCCTACGAGCAGTACTTC. It specifies CASSLSQGSYEQYF.

This clonotype has a count of ten or more. This chain links TRBV5-1 with TRBJ2-1; D call uncertain. CDR3 length: 12 residues. V lost 0 bases to trimming and J lost 5 bases, with 3 bases between them. Germline lookup yields CDR1 SGHRS and CDR2 YFSETQ. For the CDR3, the DNA is TGCGCCAGCAGCTTGGGCCACAATGAGCAGTTCTTC. Amino acid sequence: CASSLGHNEQFF. The complete variable domain, with remaining parts taken from reference TRBV5-1 and TRBJ2-1, reads KAGVTQTPRYLIKTRGQQVTLSCSPISGHRSVSWYQQTPGQGLQFLFEYFSETQRNKGNFPGRFSGRQFSNSRSEMNVSTLELGDSALYLCASSLGHNEQFFGPGTRLTVL.

CDR3 loop: CSARMGLAYNEQFF. The CDR3 nucleotides are TGCAGTGCGAGGATGGGACTAGCTTACAATGAGCAGTTCTTC. The rearrangement links TRBV20-1 to TRBJ2-1, with TRBD2 matching 9 bases. The CDR3 covers 14 residues. Germline values: CDR1 DFQATT, CDR2 SNEGSKA (reference sequence). The V and J ends lost 6 bases and 4 bases, in that order; junction bases with no gene match: 7.

The V gene is TRBV20-1, the J gene TRBJ2-3, with 8 nucleotides matching TRBD2. The CDR3 loop spans 13 amino acids. Germline lookup yields CDR1 DFQATT and CDR2 SNEGSKA (reference sequence). CDR3 coding DNA: TGCAGGATCGGGGGGGCCAGCACAGATACGCAGTATTTT. This encodes CRIGGASTDTQYF.

This clonotype was counted only a few times. The chain joins TRBV9 to TRBJ1-2; TRBD1 agrees at 9 bases. This CDR3 region has 17 residues. The V segment lost 7 bases and the J segment 5 bases; nucleotides outside the gene matches: 18. The germline CDR1 and CDR2 sequences are SGDLS and YYNGEE. In DNA form, the CDR3 reads TGTGCCAGCTGTCCGGGCCCCGGGACAGGGCGGAGATATGGCTACACCTTC. It encodes CASCPGPGTGRRYGYTF.

Only a few counts were recorded for this clonotype. V usage is TRBV9 and J usage is TRBJ1-5; D gene unclear. Per the germline V gene, CDR1 is SGDLS and CDR2 is YYNGEE. The CDR3 is made up of 15 amino acids. The V gene lost 0 bases and the J gene lost 4 bases, with 11 bases spanning the gap. The CDR3 sequence is CASSVGGLGNQPQHF. The CDR3 region has the DNA TGTGCCAGCAGCGTAGGGGGTTTGGGTAATCAGCCCCAGCATTTT.

The sample holds a few counts of this clonotype. CDR3 region: CASIGGGRTGNTEAFF. The CDR3 DNA reads TGTGCCAGCATCGGCGGGGGTAGGACGGGGAACACTGAAGCTTTCTTT. This rearrangement joins TRBV5-5 to TRBJ1-1; weak D call: TRBD1 (5 bases). V lost 6 bases to trimming and J lost 1 base, with 19 bases between them. Germline V gives CDR1 SGHKS, CDR2 YYEKEE (reference sequence). The CDR3 covers 16 residues.